This T cell receptor beta chain was obtained from a study of blood T cell repertoires in COVID-19. Turning to the study itself: From the United States, Italy and Spain came samples of acute and convalescent COVID-19. PBMCs, B-cell-depleted T cells, or T cells provided the cDNA or gDNA that made up the material.

In the study's own analysis: Nucleated cell number was recorded as an estimate derived from reference gene primer amplification. The method was immunoSEQ multiplex PCR; TCRdb's version includes in-frame clones alone and lacks a portion of them. The V and J calls and clone size are taken from that table; D and trimming were inferred from the DNA. The sample has about 45,000 clones, 75% to 85% seen once. Turning to this clone: The junction departs from the called germline gene at one end, perhaps through a read error.

The sequence came from a man at least 80 years old in a cohort sampled during active COVID-19. Sequences were obtained from peripheral blood.

Written as DNA, the CDR3 is TGTGCCAGTAAGACGGGGAGCTCCCATAATTCACCCCTCCACTTT. Protein product: CASKTGSSHNSPLHF. The V and J genes are TRBV2 and TRBJ1-6; D is ambiguous. Germline V CDR1 and CDR2: SNHLY, FYNNEI. CDR3 length equals 15 residues.